This T cell receptor (beta chain) came from a study of blood T cell repertoires in COVID-19. The CDR3 is 17 residues long. Trimming took 4 bases from V and 1 from J; bases not matched to a gene: 9. Germline V gene data show CDR1 as SEHNR and CDR2 as FQNEAQ (reference sequence). Source study methods: By means of reference gene primer amplification, nucleated cell counts were estimated. Assay: immunoSEQ multiplex PCR; the TCRdb copy retains only in-frame clones and omits some. The DNA gave D and trimming, while V, J and clone size come from that table. The profile shows roughly 200,000 clones, about 91% of them singletons.

Sequences were obtained from peripheral blood. The receptor comes from a man between 18 and 35 years old with active or convalescent COVID-19. This sequence joins TRBV7-9 and TRBJ2-2; 7 bases map to TRBD1. This CDR3 reads CASSSRGSGMNTGELFF. CDR3 sequence (DNA): TGTGCCAGCAGCTCCAGGGGGTCAGGCATGAACACCGGGGAGCTGTTTTTT.